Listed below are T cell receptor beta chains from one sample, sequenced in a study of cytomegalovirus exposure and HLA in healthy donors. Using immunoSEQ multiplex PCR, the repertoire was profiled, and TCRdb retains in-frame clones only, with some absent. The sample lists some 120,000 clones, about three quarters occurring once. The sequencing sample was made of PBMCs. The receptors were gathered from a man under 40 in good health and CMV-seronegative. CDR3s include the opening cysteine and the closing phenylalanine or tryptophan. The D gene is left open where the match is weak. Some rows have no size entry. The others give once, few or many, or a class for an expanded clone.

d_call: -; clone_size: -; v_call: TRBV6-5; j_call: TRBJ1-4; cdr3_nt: TGTGCCAGCAGTTACTCGAGGCAGGGAGGTAATGAAAAACTGTTTTTT; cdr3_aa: CASSYSRQGGNEKLFF
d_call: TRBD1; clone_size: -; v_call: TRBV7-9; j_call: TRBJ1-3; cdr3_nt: TGTGCCAGCAGCCTCCGACAGGGCTCTGGAAACACCATATATTTT; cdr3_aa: CASSLRQGSGNTIYF
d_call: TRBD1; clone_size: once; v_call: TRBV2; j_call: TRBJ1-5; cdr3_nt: TGTGCCAGCAGACGGACCGCGACAGGGAGTCAGCCCCAGCATTTT; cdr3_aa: CASRRTATGSQPQHF
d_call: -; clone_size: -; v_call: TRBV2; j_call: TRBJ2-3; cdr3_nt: TGTGCCAGCAGTGAAACTCGAGGGATGTATACGCAGTATTTT; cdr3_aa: CASSETRGMYTQYF
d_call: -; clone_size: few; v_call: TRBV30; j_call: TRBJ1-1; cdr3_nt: TGTGCCTGGAGTGGAAGTTCTAGAGCTTTCTTT; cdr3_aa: CAWSGSSRAFF
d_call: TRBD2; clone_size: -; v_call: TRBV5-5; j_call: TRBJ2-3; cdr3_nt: TGTGCCAGCAGTTGGACTAGCGGGAGCACAGATACGCAGTATTTT; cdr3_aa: CASSWTSGSTDTQYF
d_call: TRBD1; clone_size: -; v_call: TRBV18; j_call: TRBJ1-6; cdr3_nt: TGTGCCAGCTCACCTGGGAGGGACAGGGGTAATTCACCCCTCCACTTT; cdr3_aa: CASSPGRDRGNSPLHF
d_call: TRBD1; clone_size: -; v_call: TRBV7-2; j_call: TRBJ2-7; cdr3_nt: TGTGCCAGCAGCACCCACGGACAGGGCTACGAGCAGTACTTC; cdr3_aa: CASSTHGQGYEQYF
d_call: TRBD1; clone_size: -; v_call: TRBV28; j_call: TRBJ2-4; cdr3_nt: TGTGCCAGCAGGGTACTCGGACAGGGGCCTCATGGTGACATTCAGTACTTC; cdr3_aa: CASRVLGQGPHGDIQYF
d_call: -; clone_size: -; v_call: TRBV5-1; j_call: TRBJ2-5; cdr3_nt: TGCGCCGGCAGCTTGGGCTCAACGGAGGGAGAGACCCAGTACTTC; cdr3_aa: CAGSLGSTEGETQYF
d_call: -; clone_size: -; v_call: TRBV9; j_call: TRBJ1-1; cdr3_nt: TGTGCCAGCTCCCGGGAGCCTACATTATCTGAAGCTTTCTTT; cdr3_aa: CASSREPTLSEAFF
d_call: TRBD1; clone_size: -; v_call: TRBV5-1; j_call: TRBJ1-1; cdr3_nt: TGCGCCAGCAGCTTTGGACAGGATGAAGCTTTCTTT; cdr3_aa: CASSFGQDEAFF
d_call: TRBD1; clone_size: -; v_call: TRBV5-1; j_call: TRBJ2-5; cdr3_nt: TGCGCCAGCAAGGGGACAGGTGAAGAGACCCAGTACTTC; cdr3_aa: CASKGTGEETQYF
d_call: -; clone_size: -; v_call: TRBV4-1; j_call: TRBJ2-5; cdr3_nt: TGCGCCAGCAGCCAGGGGGGACCCCAAGAGACCCAGTACTTC; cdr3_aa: CASSQGGPQETQYF
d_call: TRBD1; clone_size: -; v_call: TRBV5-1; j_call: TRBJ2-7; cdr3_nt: TGCGCCAGCAGCTGGGGGGGGACAGGGAGCTCCTACGAGCAGTACTTC; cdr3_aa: CASSWGGTGSSYEQYF
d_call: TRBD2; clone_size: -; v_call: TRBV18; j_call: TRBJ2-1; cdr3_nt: TGTGCCAGCTCACCACCGAGCCTAGCGGGGGGGCTATACAATGAGCAGTTCTTC; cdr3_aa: CASSPPSLAGGLYNEQFF
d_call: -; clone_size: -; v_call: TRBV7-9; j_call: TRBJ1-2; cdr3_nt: TGTGCCAGCAGCTTAGCGAACAGGTTCTCCGGCTACACCTTC; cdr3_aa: CASSLANRFSGYTF
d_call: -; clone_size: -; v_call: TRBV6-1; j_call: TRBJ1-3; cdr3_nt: TGTGCCAGCAGTGAAGTTTTCAGGGTCTCTGGAAACACCATATATTTT; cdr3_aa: CASSEVFRVSGNTIYF
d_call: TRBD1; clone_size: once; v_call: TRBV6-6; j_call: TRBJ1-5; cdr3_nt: TGTGCCAGCAACCGAAGACAGGGGAATCAGCCCCAGCATTTT; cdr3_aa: CASNRRQGNQPQHF
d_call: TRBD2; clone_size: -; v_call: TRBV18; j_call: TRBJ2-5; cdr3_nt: TGTGCCAGCTCACCAGTCGGGGGGGAAGAGACCCAGTACTTC; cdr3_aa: CASSPVGGEETQYF
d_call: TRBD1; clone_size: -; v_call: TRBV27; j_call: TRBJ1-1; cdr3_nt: TGTGCCAGCAGTTTATCGCCCGCGGGACAGGGAGCAGCTGAAGCTTTCTTT; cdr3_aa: CASSLSPAGQGAAEAFF
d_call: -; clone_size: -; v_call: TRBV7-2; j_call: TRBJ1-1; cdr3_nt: TGTGCCAGCAGCTTAGGTAGGGGGAACACTGAAGCTTTCTTT; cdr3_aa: CASSLGRGNTEAFF
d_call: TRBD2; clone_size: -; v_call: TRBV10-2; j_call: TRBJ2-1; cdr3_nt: TGCGCCAGCACCGGGACTAGTATTGAGCAGTTCTTC; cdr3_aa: CASTGTSIEQFF
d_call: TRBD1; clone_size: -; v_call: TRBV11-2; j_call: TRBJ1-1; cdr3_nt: TGTGCCAGCAGCTTAGATCGGACAGGGCTGGTCACTGAAGCTTTCTTT; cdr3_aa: CASSLDRTGLVTEAFF
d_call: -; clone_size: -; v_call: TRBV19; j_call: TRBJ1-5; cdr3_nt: TGTGCCAGTAGTGTATACAGAAATCAGCCCCAGCATTTT; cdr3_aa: CASSVYRNQPQHF
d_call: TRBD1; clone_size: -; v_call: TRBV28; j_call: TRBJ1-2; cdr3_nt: TGTGCCAGCAGTCCACAGGGGGTTACGCTCTATGGCTACACCTTC; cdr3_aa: CASSPQGVTLYGYTF
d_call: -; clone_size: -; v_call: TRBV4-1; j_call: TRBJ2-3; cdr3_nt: TGCGCCAGCAGCCAAGATCGGCGGGCAGACTCCACAGATACGCAGTATTTT; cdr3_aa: CASSQDRRADSTDTQYF
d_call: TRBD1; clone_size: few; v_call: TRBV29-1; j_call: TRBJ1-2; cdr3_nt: TGCAGCGTTCTATATGTATCACGGGAGGGGGCTGGCGGCTACACCTTC; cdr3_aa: CSVLYVSREGAGGYTF
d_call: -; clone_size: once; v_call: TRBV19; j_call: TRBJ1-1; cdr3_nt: TGTGCCAGTAGTCCGACGCATGGGCCGACTGAAGCTTTCTTT; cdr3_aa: CASSPTHGPTEAFF
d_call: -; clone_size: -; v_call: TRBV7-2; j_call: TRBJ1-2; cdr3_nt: TGTGCCAGCAGCACTTACGGGGATCTGGCTGGCTACACCTTC; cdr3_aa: CASSTYGDLAGYTF
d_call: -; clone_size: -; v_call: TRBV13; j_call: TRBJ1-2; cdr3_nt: TGTGCCAGCAGCTCGAACCAGGGTAGAGCTGGCTACACCTTC; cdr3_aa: CASSSNQGRAGYTF
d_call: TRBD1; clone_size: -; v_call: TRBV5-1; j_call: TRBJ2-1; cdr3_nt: TGCGCCAGCAGCTTGGGGGACAGGTCCAATGAGCAGTTCTTC; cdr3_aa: CASSLGDRSNEQFF
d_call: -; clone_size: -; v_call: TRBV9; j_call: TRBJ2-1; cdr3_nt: TGTGCCAGCAGCGTAGATAGAGGAAGGTCCTACAATGAGCAGTTCTTC; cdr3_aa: CASSVDRGRSYNEQFF
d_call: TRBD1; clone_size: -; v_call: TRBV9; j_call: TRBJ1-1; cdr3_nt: TGTGCCAGCAGCGGCTCGGACAGGGGTGGAACTGAAGCTTTCTTT; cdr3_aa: CASSGSDRGGTEAFF
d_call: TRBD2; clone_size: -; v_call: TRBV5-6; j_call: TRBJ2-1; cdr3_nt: TGTGCCAGCAGGGGGGGGGACGGCAACTCCTACAATGAGCAGTTCTTC; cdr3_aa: CASRGGDGNSYNEQFF
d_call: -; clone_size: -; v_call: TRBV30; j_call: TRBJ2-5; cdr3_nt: TGTGCCTGGAGTCTTTACAGCCTTTACCAAGAGACCCAGTACTTC; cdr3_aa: CAWSLYSLYQETQYF
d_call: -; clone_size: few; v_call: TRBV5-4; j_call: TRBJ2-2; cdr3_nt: TGTGCCAGCAGCTTGTTTAGTAGCCTATTGAACACCGGGGAGCTGTTTTTT; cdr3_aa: CASSLFSSLLNTGELFF
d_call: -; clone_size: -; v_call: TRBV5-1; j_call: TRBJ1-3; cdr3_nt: TGCGCCAGCAGCTTGGTGGCCAGGGCCCAGGGAAACACCATATATTTT; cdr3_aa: CASSLVARAQGNTIYF
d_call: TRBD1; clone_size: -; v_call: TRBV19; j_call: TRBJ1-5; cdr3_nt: TGTGCCAGTAGTATAAGTTTGGGACAGATAAATCAGCCCCAGCATTTT; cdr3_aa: CASSISLGQINQPQHF
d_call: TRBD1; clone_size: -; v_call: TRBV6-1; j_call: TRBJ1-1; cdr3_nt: TGTGCCAGCCAGGGACAGATGAACACTGAAGCTTTCTTT; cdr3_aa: CASQGQMNTEAFF
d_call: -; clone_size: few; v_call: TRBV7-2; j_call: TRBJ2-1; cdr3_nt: TGTGCCAGCAGCGACTCGAAATACAATGAGCAGTTCTTC; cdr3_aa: CASSDSKYNEQFF
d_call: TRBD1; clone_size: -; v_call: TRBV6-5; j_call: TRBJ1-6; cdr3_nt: TGTGCCAGCAGTTCAACAGGGGGGGTTTCACCCCTCCACTTT; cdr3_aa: CASSSTGGVSPLHF
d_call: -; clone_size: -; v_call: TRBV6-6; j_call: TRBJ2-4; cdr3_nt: TGTGCCAGCAGTTACTCGAGACAGCAAAACATTCAGTACTTC; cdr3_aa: CASSYSRQQNIQYF
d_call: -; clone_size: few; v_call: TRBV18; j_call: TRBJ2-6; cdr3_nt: TGTGCCAGCTCAATTCTTGGGCCGGGACTCACGATTGAGGGGGCCAACGTCCTGACTTTC; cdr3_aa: CASSILGPGLTIEGANVLTF